This T cell receptor beta chain derives from a study of cytomegalovirus exposure and HLA in healthy donors. Primers included in the PCR were 60 Vbeta and 13 Jbeta primers. The assay was immunoSEQ multiplex PCR, and TCRdb's table has in-frame clones only and misses some. The table records tens of thousands of clones, 65% to 70% of them present only once. This clone was observed once. The CDR3 totals 13 residues. V lost 5 bases, J lost 7 bases, and 14 bases lay in between. Germline loops: CDR1 SGHVS, CDR2 FNYEAQ. The rearrangement joins TRBV7-6 to TRBJ1-2, with D unresolved. The TCR comes from a male donor in good health and CMV-seropositive. The material sequenced was PBMCs. DNA of the CDR3: TGTGCCAGCAGCCTAATATCCGAGTCTGGCTACACCTTC. Translated, it gives CASSLISESGYTF.